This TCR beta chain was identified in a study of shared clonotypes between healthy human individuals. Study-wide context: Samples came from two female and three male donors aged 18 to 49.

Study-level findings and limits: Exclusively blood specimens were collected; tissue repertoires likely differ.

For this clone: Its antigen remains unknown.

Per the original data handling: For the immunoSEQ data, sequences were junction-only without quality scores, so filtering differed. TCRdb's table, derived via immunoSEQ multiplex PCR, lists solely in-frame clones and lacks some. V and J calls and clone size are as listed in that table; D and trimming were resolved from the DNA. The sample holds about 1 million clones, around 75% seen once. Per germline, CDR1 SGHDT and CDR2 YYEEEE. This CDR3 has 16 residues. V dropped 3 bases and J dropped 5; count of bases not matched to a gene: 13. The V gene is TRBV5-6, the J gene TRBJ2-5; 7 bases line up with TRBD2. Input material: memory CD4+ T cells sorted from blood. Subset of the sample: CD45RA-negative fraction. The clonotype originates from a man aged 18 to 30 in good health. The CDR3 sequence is CASSWGEGLFLETQYF. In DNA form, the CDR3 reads TGTGCCAGCAGCTGGGGGGAGGGTCTTTTTTTGGAGACCCAGTACTTC.